The 16 T cell receptor beta chains in this list originate from one sample, sequenced in a study of shared clonotypes between healthy human individuals. TCRdb keeps only in-frame clones here, not all; method: immunoSEQ multiplex PCR. The table lists roughly 720,000 clones, roughly 87% of them singletons. Sequencing input: memory CD8+ T cells from PBMCs. Subset specified: CD45RO+ cells pooled with CCR7-negative TemRA cells. The receptors shown here come from a man aged 18 to 29 in good health. Some clones in this sample may be carry-over from other donors' samples.

This clone was observed once. This chain connects TRBV27 to TRBJ2-7; no firm D call. V lost 3 bases to trimming and J lost 5 bases, with 14 bases between them. CDR1 and CDR2 (germline): MNHEY, SMNVEV (reference sequence). The CDR3 sequence is 14 residues long. The CDR3 DNA reads as TGTGCCAGCAGTTTTCGAGCTGCGTCGGACGAGCAGTACTTC. Translation gives CASSFRAASDEQYF.

This clone was picked up one time. The chain is built from TRBV7-6 and TRBJ2-1; the D is unclear. Germline assignment: CDR1 SGHVS and CDR2 FNYEAQ. The CDR3 is 16 amino acids. Trimming cost V 6 bases and J 2 bases, with 17 bases left between them. CDR3 in amino acids: CASSPWRDQPYNEQFF. As DNA, the CDR3 is TGTGCCAGCAGTCCCTGGCGTGACCAGCCCTACAATGAGCAGTTCTTC. The entire variable domain, with the rest obtained from reference TRBV7-6 and TRBJ2-1, is as follows: GAGVSQSPRYKVTKRGQDVALRCDPISGHVSLYWYRQALGQGPEFLTYFNYEAQQDKSGLPNDRFSAERPEGSISTLTIQRTEQRDSAMYRCASSPWRDQPYNEQFFGPGTRLTVL.

The chain couples TRBV7-4 to TRBJ1-2; D unresolved. Germline values: CDR1 SGHVT, CDR2 SQSDAQ. Trimming shortened V by 1 base and J by 1 base, and 16 bases separated the two germline ends. The CDR3 is 17 residues long. CDR3 coding DNA: TGTGCCAGCAGCTTAGTTGGGGAGGCCCTAGGTAACTATGGCTACACCTTC. This encodes CASSLVGEALGNYGYTF. Using reference TRBV7-4 and TRBJ1-2 for the parts outside the CDR3, the full variable domain is GAGVSQSPRYKVAKRGRDVALRCDSISGHVTLYWYRQTLGQGSEVLTYSQSDAQRDKSGRPSGRFSAERPERSVSTLKIQRTEQGDSAVYLCASSLVGEALGNYGYTFGSGTRLTVV.

The chain carries TRBV16 and TRBJ2-3; 7 positions match TRBD2. Looked up from germline, CDR1 is KGHSY and CDR2 is FQNENV. J was trimmed by 1 base and V by 8 bases; bases with no gene match: 9. The CDR3 length is 15 residues. The CDR3 sequence is CASLSSGWGTDTQYF. The CDR3 bases are TGTGCCAGCCTATCTAGCGGTTGGGGCACAGATACGCAGTATTTT.

The chain couples TRBV14 to TRBJ2-1, with D perhaps matching TRBD2 (6 bases). Germline V lookup: CDR1 SGHDN, CDR2 FVKESK. The CDR3 runs to 13 residues. With 5 bases removed from V and 3 bases from J, the gap between germline ends came to 8 bases. In DNA, the CDR3 is TGTGCCAGCAGCTTAGCGGTCTACAATGAGCAGTTCTTC. Amino acids: CASSLAVYNEQFF.

The chain combines TRBV15 with TRBJ2-7, with D possibly being TRBD2 (5 bases). CDR1 and CDR2 from the germline V gene are LNHNV and YYDKDF (reference sequence). Trimming stripped 4 bases from V and 5 bases from J, with 18 bases between. This CDR3 has 15 amino acids. This chain's CDR3 is CATSTDLRAPHEQYF. CDR3 DNA sequence: TGTGCCACCAGCACAGACCTGAGGGCACCGCACGAGCAGTACTTC.

This clone was found a few times. The chain joins TRBV19 to TRBJ1-2; the match to TRBD1 covers 7 bases. This CDR3 spans 14 amino acids. Germline V gives CDR1 LNHDA, CDR2 SQIVND (reference sequence). After removal of 5 bases from V and 5 bases from J, the junction contained 8 bases not matched to a gene. The chain's CDR3 is CASSPKTGRYGYTF. CDR3 DNA sequence: TGTGCCAGTAGTCCCAAGACAGGGAGATATGGCTACACCTTC.

V and J are TRBV15 and TRBJ2-7; 7 bases match TRBD1. Germline-derived CDR1 and CDR2 are LNHNV and YYDKDF (reference sequence). The CDR3 spans 15 residues. The junction had 7 bases not matched to a gene; V was cut back by 3 bases and J by 2 bases. The CDR3 loop reads CATSSLRQGAYEQYF. CDR3 nucleotides: TGTGCCACCAGCAGCCTTCGACAGGGAGCCTACGAGCAGTACTTC.

The chain links TRBV27 to TRBJ2-7; D is undetermined. Per the germline V gene, CDR1 is MNHEY and CDR2 is SMNVEV (reference sequence). This CDR3 spans 14 amino acids. The germline V and J ends were trimmed by 3 bases and 1 base, with 10 bases remaining between them. The CDR3 DNA sequence: TGTGCCAGCAGTTTGGGGATTAGTTCCTACGAGCAGTACTTC. It encodes CASSLGISSYEQYF.

The rearrangement joins TRBV27 to TRBJ1-1; D unresolved. Germline assignment: CDR1 MNHEY and CDR2 SMNVEV (reference sequence). There are 13 residues in the CDR3. Trimming shortened V by 6 bases and J by 1 base, and 9 bases separated the two germline ends. The DNA for the CDR3 is TGTGCCAGCAGACTGATGTGGAACACTGAAGCTTTCTTT. It yields the protein CASRLMWNTEAFF.

The gene calls are TRBV6-5 and TRBJ2-7; D might be TRBD2 (6 bases). With 2 bases removed from V and 4 bases from J, the gap between germline ends came to 15 bases. The CDR3 is made up of 15 amino acids. Germline V gives CDR1 MNHEY, CDR2 SVGAGI. The DNA of the CDR3 is TGTGCCAGCAGTTACATGGGGACTCCTAAGTACGAGCAGTACTTC. Protein product: CASSYMGTPKYEQYF.

V gene TRBV27 combines with J gene TRBJ2-7, with D maybe TRBD1 (6 bases). Germline values: CDR1 MNHEY, CDR2 SMNVEV (reference sequence). The germline V and J ends were trimmed by 7 bases and 5 bases, with 24 bases remaining between them. This CDR3 is built from 16 residues. The chain's CDR3 is CASNTQRGHLFDEQYF. CDR3 nucleotides: TGTGCCAGCAACACCCAACGGGGACATCTTTTCGACGAGCAGTACTTC.

This chain uses TRBV7-9 with TRBJ2-3, with 7 bases identical to TRBD1. The germline V gene encodes CDR1 SEHNR and CDR2 FQNEAQ (reference sequence). V lost 4 bases, J lost 2 bases, and 6 bases stayed unmatched. This CDR3 has 15 residues. CDR3 bases: TGTGCCAGCAGCTCCAGACAGGGCCCCACAGATACGCAGTATTTT. Translating it yields CASSSRQGPTDTQYF.

The J gene is TRBJ2-7, the V gene TRBV7-9; D possibly matches TRBD1 or TRBD2 (6 bases each). The CDR3 extends over 14 amino acids. V lost 5 bases and J 2 bases, leaving 13 bases between the germline ends. Germline V gives CDR1 SEHNR, CDR2 FQNEAQ (reference sequence). Here the CDR3 DNA reads TGTGCCAGCAGCATCGGGGGCAACGCCTACGAGCAGTACTTC. Amino acid sequence: CASSIGGNAYEQYF.

The V call is TRBV4-1, the J call TRBJ1-6; 10 bases are shared with TRBD1. The CDR3 is 15 residues long. Germline lookup yields CDR1 MGHRA and CDR2 YSYEKL. The J segment lost 6 bases and the V segment lost 1 base, leaving 0 bases of the junction unmatched. CDR3 DNA: TGCGCCAGCAGCCAAGGGACAGGGGGTAATTCACCCCTCCACTTT. Translating gives CASSQGTGGNSPLHF.

The chain has TRBV11-2 and TRBJ2-1; TRBD2 matches at 13 bases. The CDR3 sequence is 16 residues long. J gave up 6 bases and V 5 bases, and 7 bases lay outside the gene matches. The germline V gene encodes CDR1 SGHAT and CDR2 FQNNGV. CDR3 nucleotides: TGTGCCAGCAGCCCCTCGGGACTAGCGGGATTCAATGAGCAGTTCTTC. Its protein is CASSPSGLAGFNEQFF.